Below are 24 T cell receptor beta chains sequenced from a single sample in a study of PD-L1 blockade in urothelial cancer. Generated by immunoSEQ multiplex PCR, the TCRdb table keeps only in-frame clones and is missing some. The sample lists about 63,000 clones, 81% occurring once. Time point meaning: pretreatment peripheral blood. The sequences come from PBMCs, collected around atezolizumab (anti-PD-L1) treatment. The source of these receptors is a man between 70 and 80 years old with urothelial cancer.

This chain connects TRBV9 to TRBJ2-1, with TRBD2 matching over 12 bases. Germline assignment: CDR1 SGDLS and CDR2 YYNGEE. V lost 0 bases and J lost 0; bases outside the gene matches: 7. The CDR3 is made up of 19 amino acids. DNA of the CDR3: TGTGCCAGCAGCGTAGTCGGACTAGCGGGGTCTAGCTCCTACAATGAGCAGTTCTTC. Residues: CASSVVGLAGSSSYNEQFF.

This chain links TRBV11-3 with TRBJ2-3, with D perhaps TRBD2 (7 bases). CDR3 size: 17 residues. V lost 5 bases and J 2 bases, leaving 20 bases between the germline ends. Germline CDR1 is SGHNT and CDR2 is YENEEA. CDR3 bases: TGTGCCAGCAGCCCCGGGGGGCAGAGATATGCCACAGATACGCAGTATTTT. This codes for CASSPGGQRYATDTQYF.

The chain links TRBV19 to TRBJ1-1; D possibly corresponds to TRBD1 (6 bases). Trimming took 5 bases from V and 1 from J, leaving 11 bases between them. CDR1 is LNHDA and CDR2 is SQIVND in the germline V gene (reference sequence). The CDR3 has 14 residues. DNA of the CDR3: TGTGCCAGTAGTCCCCAGGGACAGAACACTGAAGCTTTCTTT. Its translation: CASSPQGQNTEAFF.

The chain links TRBV7-2 to TRBJ1-1, with TRBD1 identical over 8 bases. With 5 bases clipped from V and 5 bases from J, the junction kept 7 bases outside the gene matches. The germline gives CDR1 SGHTA, CDR2 FQGNSA. The CDR3 sequence is 14 residues long. The CDR3 DNA sequence: TGTGCCAGCAGCCCGCAGGGGGCTGAAACTGAAGCTTTCTTT. Protein product: CASSPQGAETEAFF.

In this sample, this clone turned up a few times. V and J are TRBV27 and TRBJ1-2; 11 bases match TRBD1. The CDR3 is 14 amino acids. Trimming removed 6 bases from V and 5 bases from J; junction bases left unmatched: 5. Germline assignment: CDR1 MNHEY and CDR2 SMNVEV (reference sequence). This CDR3 is CASSDRDRGYGYTF. The CDR3 DNA follows: TGTGCCAGCAGCGACCGGGACAGGGGGTATGGCTACACCTTC.

This chain uses TRBV15 with TRBJ2-5, with TRBD1 matching over 9 bases. Germline CDR1 and CDR2: LNHNV and YYDKDF (reference sequence). The CDR3 sequence is 18 residues long. V shed 3 bases, J shed 5 bases, and the junction held 16 bases outside the gene matches. CDR3 in DNA: TGTGCCACCAGCAGGCCGGGACAGGGCGGGATTGTAGGGGAGACCCAGTACTTC. It translates to CATSRPGQGGIVGETQYF.

This CDR3 reads CASSEGGGNEKLFF. The DNA of the CDR3 is TGTGCCAGCAGTGAAGGGGGAGGAAATGAAAAACTGTTTTTT. V is TRBV6-1 and J is TRBJ1-4; unclear D gene. V gave up 1 base and J gave up 5 bases, with 8 bases separating them. CDR1 is MNHNS and CDR2 is SASEGT in the germline V gene. The CDR3 has 14 amino acids.

The V gene is TRBV19, the J gene TRBJ1-5; D not resolved. Germline assignment: CDR1 LNHDA and CDR2 SQIVND (reference sequence). This CDR3 is 13 amino acids long. The V end lost 3 bases, the J end lost 7 bases, and 10 bases lay between the germline ends. CDR3 DNA sequence: TGTGCCAGTAGTATTGCGGATCGCCAGCCCCAGCATTTT. Encoded protein: CASSIADRQPQHF.

This chain connects TRBV12-2 to TRBJ1-2. TRBV12-2 is deemed a pseudogene. The CDR3 runs to 19 residues. Here the CDR3 DNA reads TGTGCAAGTCGCTTAGCCGGTAGTAAAACCGGACCCGAGGGATATGGCTACACCTTC. Amino acid sequence: CASRLAGSKTGPEGYGYTF.

A few counts support this clone. Here the CDR3 DNA reads TGTGCCAGCAGCTTAGGAGGGACAGGGGAAGTCCACGAGCAGTACTTC. It is translated as CASSLGGTGEVHEQYF. The chain joins TRBV11-3 to TRBJ2-7; 10 bases are a match to TRBD1. Germline CDR1 is SGHNT and CDR2 is YENEEA. The ends lost 1 base at V and 5 bases at J; junction bases unmatched: 8. The length of the CDR3 is 16 residues.

This chain connects TRBV7-3 to TRBJ2-1, with TRBD1 as a possible D gene (6 bases). V lost 5 bases, J lost 7 bases, and 21 bases lay in between. The CDR3 is made up of 16 amino acids. CDR1 SGHTA and CDR2 FQGTGA come from the germline V gene. The CDR3 coding sequence is TGTGCCAGCAGCAACAGGGTAGGGCAGGGCACAAATGAGCAGTTCTTC. Its protein product is CASSNRVGQGTNEQFF.

The chain is built from TRBV5-6 and TRBJ2-3; tentatively, D is TRBD1 (5 bases). The CDR3 sequence is 14 residues long. Germline CDR1 SGHDT, CDR2 YYEEEE. V was clipped by 4 bases and J by 3 bases, with 12 bases between them. The CDR3 DNA sequence: TGTGCCAGCAGCCTACAACAGGAAACAGATACGCAGTATTTT. Translating it yields CASSLQQETDTQYF.

The chain is built from TRBV21-1 and TRBJ1-2; TRBD1 is the table's D call, not checked against the DNA. TRBV21-1 is labeled a pseudogene. The CDR3 contains 18 residues. Here the CDR3 DNA reads TGTGCCAGCACCCTTACAACCCCCTCGGACACCAAGAACTATGGCTACACCTTC. This codes for CASTLTTPSDTKNYGYTF.

V and J are TRBV5-4 and TRBJ2-3; TRBD2 agrees at 15 bases. Germline V gives CDR1 SGHNT, CDR2 YYREEE (reference sequence). The length of the CDR3 is 19 residues. Trimming removed 4 bases from V and 0 bases from J; junction bases left unmatched: 9. The CDR3 nucleotides read TGTGCCAGCAGCCCAGGGACTAGCGGGGGGCACCTTAGCACAGATACGCAGTATTTT. This encodes CASSPGTSGGHLSTDTQYF.

The chain is built from TRBV9 and TRBJ2-3; 8 bases are shared with TRBD2. CDR1 is SGDLS, CDR2 YYNGEE, per germline. The CDR3 is 14 amino acids. Trimming took 0 bases from V and 5 from J; bases not matched to a gene: 2. The CDR3 sequence: CASSVGTSRDTQYF. Here the CDR3 DNA reads TGTGCCAGCAGCGTAGGGACTAGCCGAGATACGCAGTATTTT.

The chain links TRBV6-5 to TRBJ1-1, with unresolved D. Trimming removed 8 bases at V and 11 bases at J, with 12 bases between. Germline V CDR1 and CDR2: MNHEY, SVGAGI. There are 10 residues in the CDR3. Here the CDR3 DNA reads TGTGCCAGCGTAGAAACGTACGCTTTCTTT. This translates into CASVETYAFF.

The chain joins TRBV7-9 to TRBJ2-1; TRBD1 matches at 10 bases. The CDR3 runs to 15 residues. The germline gives CDR1 SEHNR, CDR2 FQNEAQ (reference sequence). Trimming removed 5 bases from V and 7 bases from J; junction bases left unmatched: 8. DNA for the CDR3: TGTGCCAGCAGCCCAATTCGACAGGGGGCGAATGAGCAGTTCTTC. This encodes CASSPIRQGANEQFF. The full variable domain, with the rest looked up from reference TRBV7-9 and TRBJ2-1, is DTGVSQNPRHKITKRGQNVTFRCDPISEHNRLYWYRQTLGQGPEFLTYFQNEAQLEKSRLLSDRFSAERPKGSFSTLEIQRTEQGDSAMYLCASSPIRQGANEQFFGPGTRLTVL.

The chain is built from TRBV25-1 and TRBJ1-2; a weak D match, TRBD1 (6 bases). Trimming took off 2 bases at V and 8 bases at J, with 24 bases between the two ends. The CDR3 has 17 amino acids. The germline CDR1 and CDR2 sequences are MGHDK and SYGVNS. DNA for the CDR3: TGTGCCAGCAGTGAACTAAACTCCGGCCCAGGGGTGCGCGGCTACACCTTC. Translation gives CASSELNSGPGVRGYTF.

This chain links TRBV13 with TRBJ2-1; TRBD2 matches 11 bases. The length of the CDR3 is 16 residues. The ends lost 7 bases at V and 6 bases at J; junction bases unmatched: 11. Per germline, CDR1 PRHDT and CDR2 FYEKMQ (reference sequence). In DNA, the CDR3 is TGTGCCAGCACCCTAATAGCGGGAGGGGGGAGCAATGAGCAGTTCTTC. Translating gives CASTLIAGGGSNEQFF.

The rearrangement joins TRBV5-6 to TRBJ2-5; 8 positions match TRBD2. Germline loops: CDR1 SGHDT, CDR2 YYEEEE. The CDR3 spans 18 residues. Trimming took 0 bases from V and 3 from J; bases not matched to a gene: 13. The CDR3 DNA reads as TGTGCCAGCAGCTTGGGGTTATGGGGGCGGGGGGAAGAAGAGACCCAGTACTTC. Its translation is CASSLGLWGRGEEETQYF.

This sequence joins TRBV5-6 and TRBJ2-1; TRBD1 aligns across 9 bases. From germline, CDR1 is SGHDT and CDR2 YYEEEE. This CDR3 is built from 16 residues. V was pared by 2 bases and J by 4 bases, with 7 bases of the junction left unmatched. The CDR3 DNA sequence: TGTGCCAGCAGCTTCGCCGGGACAGGGTATTACAATGAGCAGTTCTTC. The encoded protein is CASSFAGTGYYNEQFF. Complete variable domain (other parts from reference TRBV5-6 and TRBJ2-1): DAGVTQSPTHLIKTRGQQVTLRCSPKSGHDTVSWYQQALGQGPQFIFQYYEEEERQRGNFPDRFSGHQFPNYSSELNVNALLLGDSALYLCASSFAGTGYYNEQFFGPGTRLTVL.

The chain uses TRBV11-3 and TRBJ2-1; D is ambiguous. The CDR3 runs 15 residues. Between the trimmed V and J ends, which lost 4 bases and 6 bases, there was a span of 16 bases. The germline CDR1 and CDR2 sequences are SGHNT and YENEEA. The CDR3 spells CASSWPQLGLNEQFF. The CDR3 coding sequence is TGTGCCAGCAGCTGGCCGCAGTTGGGCCTCAATGAGCAGTTCTTC.

The chain links TRBV14 to TRBJ2-3, with D possibly matching TRBD1 (5 bases). The CDR3 runs to 15 residues. Germline V gene lookup returns CDR1 SGHDN and CDR2 FVKESK. V was trimmed by 4 bases and J by 0 bases, leaving 11 bases between them. CDR3 in DNA: TGTGCCAGCAGCCGACAGTTAGCTAGCACAGATACGCAGTATTTT. Translation gives CASSRQLASTDTQYF.

This chain connects TRBV7-2 to TRBJ2-1, with 10 bases lining up with TRBD2. The trim removed 5 bases at V and 0 bases at J, leaving 4 bases unmatched. The CDR3 loop spans 16 amino acids. The V gene's germline CDR1 is SGHTA and CDR2 FQGNSA. This chain's CDR3 is CASSPSSGSSYNEQFF. CDR3 bases: TGTGCCAGCAGCCCCTCTAGCGGGAGCTCCTACAATGAGCAGTTCTTC.